This T cell receptor beta chain was sequenced in a study of cytomegalovirus exposure and HLA in healthy donors (dated 2017 in TCRdb). Regarding the complete study: An earlier analysis of roughly 630 of the donors reported about 250 Gb of sequence data and 100 million to 140 million unique TCR beta sequences from some 180 million T cells. All discovery cohort repertoires had been generated on a single sequencing platform. Among over 350 genotyped donors of the cohort, an average of roughly 240,000 unique TCR beta nucleotide sequences were sequenced per donor, around 18% of them non-productive. The later analysis used no new phenotypic data to find candidate immune exposures, relying instead on TCR beta sequences and their occurrence across donors. HLA typing included class I and class II loci at four-digit resolution. An early release covering roughly 640 HLA-typed donors comprised approximately 300 gigabases of sequencing data and 85 million to 100 million unique TCR sequences. In a later genetic analysis, genome-wide SNP genotypes for about 65% of the roughly 700 donors were used, and that subset was treated as a discovery cohort. In a later analysis, previously published TCR beta repertoires from 600 to 850 donors were re-analyzed and high-resolution HLA genotyping was added so that TCR occurrence patterns could be studied. The study used immunosequencing to profile the T cell repertoires of several hundred subjects and linked those repertoires to cytomegalovirus serostatus. In an earlier analysis of a few hundred of the donors, high-throughput TCR beta sequencing was used to judge whether each TCR beta V gene segment behaved as functional or pseudogenic. Donor age, sex, ethnicity and CMV serostatus were collected together with the repertoire data. The number of typed donors differed by locus: 629-630 for A, B, C, DRB1 and DQB1; roughly 510 for DQA1; around 580 for DPA1; and some 430 for DPB1. In addition to the first cohort of approximately 670 subjects, a separate validation cohort of 120 different subjects was used. The aim of the study was to test whether cataloging public T cell receptors could identify signatures of past pathogen exposure. Among the 398 genotyped donors, approximately 77% belonged to the genetic ancestry cluster associated with self-reported Caucasian donors. Several DR-DQ haplotypes were handled as single units for association and clustering because linkage in the cohort was strong. The study combined high-throughput TCR immunosequencing, statistical association of individual TCRs with disease status, and machine learning to predict cytomegalovirus infection status. Overall study outcomes, separate from this receptor: In this cohort, only TCR beta chains were sequenced, and detectable features were limited by the absence of alpha or paired-chain data. A few of the identified cytomegalovirus-associated TCR beta chains were confirmed in vitro to be specific for cytomegalovirus antigens. A later analysis found that most CMV-associated TCR beta chains appeared HLA-restricted, with HLA associations seemingly driven largely by CMV exposure. Correlated functional status among segregating V segments might reflect linkage disequilibrium, but an unknown experimental factor could not be ruled out. Across donors, most TCR sequences were observed very rarely, whereas some public TCRs were present in many individuals. The study gave a list of 150 to 200 TCR beta chains associated with cytomegalovirus. When HLA alleles, especially DR and DQ, strongly co-occurred, attributing TCR associations to individual alleles was difficult. A group of highly shared sequence variants was considered likely to be a technical artifact of the sequencing pipeline. Presence/absence analyses assumed roughly uniform sequencing depth across donors, an assumption that may not hold. It was suggested by the authors that the approach could potentially be generalized to other disease states and immunological phenotypes. In both the original and validation cohorts, the classifier was reported to diagnose cytomegalovirus status with high specificity and sensitivity. A later analysis found that TCR association rates varied across HLA loci, with DRB1 alleles showing the most associated TCRs and HLA-C alleles the fewest. Compared with equally common non-associated chains, HLA-associated TCR beta chains in a later analysis were more clonally expanded and had lower generation probabilities. A further reported finding was that TCR beta sequences accurately predicted the HLA-A and HLA-B alleles for most subjects in the first cohort. Some IMGT-functional V segments, including TRBV6-2 and TRBV6-3, could not be distinguished by the 87-base-pair reads and were therefore excluded. According to a later analysis, parvovirus B19, influenza, CMV and Epstein-Barr virus appeared linked to several top co-occurrence clusters. At a false discovery rate of 0.05, a later analysis linked around 17,000 TCR beta sequences to specific HLA alleles. Immune exposure information for the cohort was limited to CMV serostatus. An earlier analysis of some 590 of the donors showed that most TCR beta V segments appeared in productive rearrangements either about 87% or about 30% of the time, which broadly matched IMGT annotations. According to a later genetic analysis, donors in an Asian-associated ancestry cluster had fewer N-insertions in productive TCRs than the approximately 670-donor mean. Approximately 16 rarely observed V segments, including chromosome 9 orphons, were excluded from the earlier analysis of several hundred of the donors because counts were too low. A later genetic analysis associated a missense DCLRE1C variant with V-gene and J-gene trimming of TCR beta chains, and an independent cohort replicated the association. Because some donors lacked HLA typing at each locus, the association tests relied only on the typed subset.

The library was obtained by the immunoSEQ multiplex PCR assay. For the multiplex PCR, a mixture combining 60 forward primers for TCR Vbeta segments and 13 reverse primers for TCR Jbeta segments was used. A multiplex PCR assay on genomic DNA amplified the CDR3 region of rearranged TCR beta genes. On the Illumina HiSeq System, the amplified TCR beta libraries were sequenced as 87-base-pair reads. Per the original workflow: In a later analysis, roughly 80 million unique TCR beta chains were counted across the approximately 670 repertoires, and approximately 11 million of these chains were shared by at least two donors. Raw reads were error-corrected and collapsed into unique sequences with a nearest-neighbor algorithm that merged closely related sequences to remove PCR and sequencing errors. To assign V, D and J gene segments, CDR3 sequences were aligned to IMGT reference sequences. For a sequence to be retained, a match of at least six nucleotides to both a V gene segment and a J gene segment was required. Rearrangements were classified as productive when the CDR3 lacked stop codons and remained in frame with V and J, and all other rearrangements were classified as non-productive. CDR3 was defined by IMGT convention, running from the second conserved V-encoded cysteine to the conserved J-encoded phenylalanine. In an earlier analysis of more than 550 of the donors, sequences lacking an unambiguous match to a single V gene segment were excluded. In an earlier analysis of roughly 600 of the donors, a V segment was called functional when productive rearrangements were above 56.7%, and segregating when the standard deviation between donors exceeded 5%. To diagnose cytomegalovirus status from the catalog of TCR beta chain sequences, a statistical classification framework was built. V and J gene assignment, in a later analysis, came from comparing TCR nucleotide sequences with IMGT/GENE-DB human TR gene sequences. In a later analysis, CDR3 sequences and most-parsimonious VDJ recombination scenarios were assigned using the TCRdist pipeline. In a later analysis, every TCR beta chain was defined by the combination of its CDR3 amino acid sequence and its V-gene family, and reads without a unique V-gene family were dropped. As a way to deal with suspected cross-contamination and a sequencing artifact, a later analysis dropped approximately 590 nucleotide sequences that were highly shared and had low generation probability. A later analysis calculated a clonal expansion index for each public chain from normalized within-repertoire ranks of inferred template counts. A later analysis computed generation probabilities with a VDJ recombination model fitted to out-of-frame rearrangements, and checked the results against IGoR. In a later analysis, hypergeometric tests were used to score TCR-TCR, TCR-HLA and TCR-CMV co-occurrence, with a repertoire-size bias correction applied to TCR pairs. False discovery rates were estimated in a later analysis by permuting HLA or CMV assignments 20 times. In a later analysis, co-occurring TCRs were grouped using DBSCAN, and TCRdist sequence similarity was added for clustering within HLA-allele-positive subsets. For co-occurrence clustering, repertoires with fewer than 30,000 or more than 120,000 public chains were excluded, along with a handful of repertoires with anomalous nucleotide sharing. Entries here come from immuneACCESS through TCRdb and include only in-frame sequences with V and J called. Some clones fail to appear in such tables; in the studies checked, an unresolved V gene covers under half of the shortfall, and the cause of the remainder is unknown. The V and J calls and clone size were taken over from that table, and D and trimming were inferred from the DNA. A total of about 280,000 clones appear in this sample, 85% to 90% of them only once. The ten largest clonotypes hold about 2% of the sample.

V is trimmed back by 9 bases and J by 1 base, and the junction contains 5 bases that no gene match accounts for. The CDR3 runs 15 amino acids, cysteine and phenylalanine included. The only DNA kept is the CDR3, 45 bases in frame from the first base. The germline V gene (reference sequence) specifies MNHNY as CDR1 and SVGAGI as CDR2. The cohort consisted of 670 or so healthy bone marrow donors. At the time of sampling, every cohort member was nominally healthy, though immune exposures that went unrecorded were likely present. The donor tested CMV seronegative and was one of the 352 seronegative cohort members. Each donor provided a peripheral blood sample, and peripheral blood mononuclear cells were used for TCR beta sequencing. Genomic DNA extraction from the blood cell samples was performed with the Qiagen DNeasy Blood Extraction Kit. As regards this clone: Its recognized antigen is unknown. Base qualities are not provided; no much larger clone lies one nucleotide away.

This receptor chain uses TRBV6-6 and TRBJ2-6, and 8 junction bases match TRBD1. The sequence was collected from a woman aged 18-29 years in good health and CMV-seronegative. Sequenced: PBMCs. Read as DNA, the sequence is TGTGCCAGTACTGACAGGGGTTCTGGGGCCAACGTCCTGACTTTC. Its protein reads: CASTDRGSGANVLTF.